The rows below give T cell receptor beta chains drawn from one sample of a study of response to subunit inactivated influenza vaccine. One entry per CDR3 protein, called by TCRdb with MiXCR from the RT-PCR reads. Of under 950,000 distinct CDR3 sequences listed, over 20% are singletons. Sequencing used PBMCs from blood, obtained around 5 days after vaccination. All receptors come from a man aged 50 to 60 who received an inactivated influenza vaccine. Each CDR3 is given without its conserved first and last residue. The D gene is left open where the match is weak.

D	V	length	CDR3
-	TRBV19	10	ASSDQGYEQY
-	TRBV20-1	12	SARDLAGTDTQY
-	TRBV7-2	14	ASSLEVGGGLDTQY
-	TRBV28	14	ASRLKQGFVGETQY
TRBD2	TRBV9	16	ASSVGRLAGLSTDTQY
TRBD1	TRBV11-2	14	ASSTPQGEISYEQY
TRBD2	TRBV28	13	ASSLLRSGRVEQY
-	TRBV20-1	12	SAKDSKTSYEQY
-	TRBV24-1	16	ATSDPTNDLGSAETQY
-	TRBV20-1	17	SARARPRDVYYLSYEQY
-	TRBV18	11	ASSPWSDNEQF